This T cell receptor (beta chain) appears in the sequencing data of a study of cytotoxic CD8 clonotypes in ibrutinib-treated CLL. The CDR3 loop spans 13 amino acids. V shed 5 bases and J shed 5 bases, with 10 bases lying between them. CDR1 is SEHNR and CDR2 is FQNEAQ in the germline V gene (reference sequence). Worth noting for this clone: Antigen specificity is unknown.

Clones were read by immunoSEQ multiplex PCR, and TCRdb kept only the in-frame ones, dropping some. The table records some 300,000 clones, more than 65% of them present only once. The study's findings and limits: Public clonotypes occurred uncommonly; on treatment, they contracted or remained stable.

The specimen comprised PBMCs, sampled before ibrutinib treatment. This clonotype originated in a human donor with chronic lymphocytic leukemia. This chain uses TRBV7-9 with TRBJ1-5; D not certain. CDR3 amino acids: CASSTRADQPQHF. CDR3 DNA sequence: TGTGCCAGCAGCACACGCGCTGATCAGCCCCAGCATTTT. Complete variable domain (other parts from reference TRBV7-9 and TRBJ1-5): DTGVSQNPRHKITKRGQNVTFRCDPISEHNRLYWYRQTLGQGPEFLTYFQNEAQLEKSRLLSDRFSAERPKGSFSTLEIQRTEQGDSAMYLCASSTRADQPQHFGDGTRLSIL.